This T cell receptor (beta chain) was recovered during a study of blood T cells in healthy people across ages. This clonotype has a handful of counts. Its target is unknown. A J-beta primer mix and a sample-barcoded 5' primer were used in a second PCR of about 7 to 12 cycles. TCRdb redid the calling of the 5' RACE reads with MiXCR, one entry per CDR3 protein. The data contain hundreds of thousands of distinct CDR3 sequences, approximately 48% of them singletons. Study observations and caveats: PBMCs that were unsorted prevented a conclusive naive versus antigen-experienced comparison.

Germline loops: CDR1 SQVTM, CDR2 ANQGSEA. The CDR3 has 12 residues. The sample comprised blood. This receptor was identified in a man aged 55 to 70 in good health. The V gene is TRBV29-1, the J gene TRBJ2-7; D gene unclear. CDR3 coding DNA: TGCGGGGTGATGACGGACTCCTACGAGCAGTACTTC. Its protein product is CGVMTDSYEQYF.